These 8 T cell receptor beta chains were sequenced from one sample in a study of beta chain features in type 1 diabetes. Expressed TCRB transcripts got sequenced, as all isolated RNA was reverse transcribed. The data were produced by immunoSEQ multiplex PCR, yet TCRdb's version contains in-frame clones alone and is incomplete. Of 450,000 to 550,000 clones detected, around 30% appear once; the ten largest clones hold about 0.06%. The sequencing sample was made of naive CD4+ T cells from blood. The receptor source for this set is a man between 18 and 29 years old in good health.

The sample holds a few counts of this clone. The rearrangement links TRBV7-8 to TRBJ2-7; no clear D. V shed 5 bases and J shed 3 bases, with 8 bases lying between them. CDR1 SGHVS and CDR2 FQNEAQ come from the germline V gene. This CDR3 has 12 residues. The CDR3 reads CASSPSGYEQYF. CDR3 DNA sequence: TGTGCCAGCAGCCCCTCCGGCTACGAGCAGTACTTC.

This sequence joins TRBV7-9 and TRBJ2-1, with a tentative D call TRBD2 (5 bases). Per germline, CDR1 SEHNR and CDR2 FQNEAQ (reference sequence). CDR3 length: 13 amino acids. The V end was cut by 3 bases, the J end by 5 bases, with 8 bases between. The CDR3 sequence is CASSFGEDNEQFF. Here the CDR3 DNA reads TGTGCCAGCAGCTTCGGGGAAGACAATGAGCAGTTCTTC.

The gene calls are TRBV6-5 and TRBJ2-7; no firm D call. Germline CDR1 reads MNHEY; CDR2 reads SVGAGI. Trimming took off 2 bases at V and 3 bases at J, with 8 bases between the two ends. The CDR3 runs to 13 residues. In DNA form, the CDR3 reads TGTGCCAGCAGTTACGATAGGGTCTACGAGCAGTACTTC. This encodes CASSYDRVYEQYF.

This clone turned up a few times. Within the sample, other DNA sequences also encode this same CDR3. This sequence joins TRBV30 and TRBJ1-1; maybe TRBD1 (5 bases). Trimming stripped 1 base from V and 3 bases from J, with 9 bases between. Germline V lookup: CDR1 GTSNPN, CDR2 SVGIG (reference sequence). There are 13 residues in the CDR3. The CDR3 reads CAWSARGDTEAFF. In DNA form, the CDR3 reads TGTGCCTGGAGTGCCCGGGGGGACACTGAAGCTTTCTTT.

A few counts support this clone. CDR3 region: CASSIWQGPHSGANVLTF. CDR3 coding DNA: TGTGCCAGCAGCATATGGCAGGGACCGCACTCTGGGGCCAACGTCCTGACTTTC. This rearrangement joins TRBV7-8 to TRBJ2-6; the D gene could be TRBD1 or TRBD2 (5 bases each). The germline V and J ends were trimmed by 5 bases and 0 bases, with 17 bases remaining between them. The V gene's germline CDR1 is SGHVS and CDR2 FQNEAQ. This CDR3 contains 18 residues.

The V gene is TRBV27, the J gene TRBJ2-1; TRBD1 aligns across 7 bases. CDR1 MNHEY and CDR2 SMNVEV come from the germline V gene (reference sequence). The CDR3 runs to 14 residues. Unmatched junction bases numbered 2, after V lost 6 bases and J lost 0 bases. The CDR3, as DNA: TGTGCCAGCAGAAGGGACAGCTCCTACAATGAGCAGTTCTTC. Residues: CASRRDSSYNEQFF.

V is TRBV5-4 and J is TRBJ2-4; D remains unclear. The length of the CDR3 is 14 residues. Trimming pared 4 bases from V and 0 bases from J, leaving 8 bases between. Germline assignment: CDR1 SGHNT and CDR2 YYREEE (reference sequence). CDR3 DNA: TGTGCCAGCAGCCCGACATTAGCCAAAAACATTCAGTACTTC. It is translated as CASSPTLAKNIQYF. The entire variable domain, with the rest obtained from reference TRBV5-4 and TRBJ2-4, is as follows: ETGVTQSPTHLIKTRGQQVTLRCSSQSGHNTVSWYQQALGQGPQFIFQYYREEENGRGNFPPRFSGLQFPNYSSELNVNALELDDSALYLCASSPTLAKNIQYFGAGTRLSVL.

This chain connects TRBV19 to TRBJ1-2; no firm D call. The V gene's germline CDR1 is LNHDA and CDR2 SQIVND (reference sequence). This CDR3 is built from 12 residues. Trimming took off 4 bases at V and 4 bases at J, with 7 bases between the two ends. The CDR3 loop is CASSTETYGYTF. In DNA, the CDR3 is TGTGCCAGTAGTACAGAGACCTATGGCTACACCTTC.